This T cell receptor (beta chain) is drawn from a study of cytomegalovirus exposure and HLA in healthy donors. TCRdb's copy holds only in-frame clones and misses some; the assay was immunoSEQ multiplex PCR. The sample contains 56,000 or so clones, 93% of which appear only once. Sequenced sample: PBMCs. The receptor was derived from a woman younger than 35 in good health and CMV-seropositive.

The CDR3 loop reads CASTPDLWNTEAFF. CDR3 nucleotide sequence: TGTGCCAGTACCCCTGACTTATGGAACACTGAAGCTTTCTTT. The J gene is TRBJ1-1, the V gene TRBV19, with D unresolved. Germline V gives CDR1 LNHDA, CDR2 SQIVND (reference sequence). The CDR3 has 14 amino acids. V lost 7 bases to trimming and J lost 1 base, with 13 bases between them.